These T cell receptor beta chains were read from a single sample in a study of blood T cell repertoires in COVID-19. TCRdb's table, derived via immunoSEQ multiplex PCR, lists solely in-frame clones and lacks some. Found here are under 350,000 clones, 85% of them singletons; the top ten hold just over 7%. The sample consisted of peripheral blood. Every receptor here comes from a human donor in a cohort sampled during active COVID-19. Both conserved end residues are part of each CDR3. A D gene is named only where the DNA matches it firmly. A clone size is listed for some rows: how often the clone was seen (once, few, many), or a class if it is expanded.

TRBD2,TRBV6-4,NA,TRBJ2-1,TGTGCCAGCAGCACACTAGCGGGGCGTAACTACAATGAGCAGTTCTTC,CASSTLAGRNYNEQFF
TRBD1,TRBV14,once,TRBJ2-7,TGTGCCAGCAGCCAAGGAGGGACAGGGAACGAGCAGTACTTC,CASSQGGTGNEQYF
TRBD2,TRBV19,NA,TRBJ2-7,TGTGCCAGTACTCCGGCGCACCGGGGGGGCGGAAACTACGAGCAGTACTTC,CASTPAHRGGGNYEQYF
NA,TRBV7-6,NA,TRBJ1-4,TGTGCCAGCAGCTTAGTGGAGAGGGAAAAACTGTTTTTT,CASSLVEREKLFF
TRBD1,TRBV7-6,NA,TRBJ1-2,TGTGCCAGCAGCTCATACCAGAGACAGGGACATAACTATGGCTACACCTTC,CASSSYQRQGHNYGYTF
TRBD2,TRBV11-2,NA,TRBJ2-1,TGTGCCAGCAGCTTAGAACTCGCGGGGGGGCAGTATGAGCAGTTCTTC,CASSLELAGGQYEQFF
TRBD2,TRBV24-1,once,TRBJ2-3,TGTGCCACCAGTGATACTAGCGGGAGCAAGTATTTT,CATSDTSGSKYF
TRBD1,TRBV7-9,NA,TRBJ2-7,TGTGCCAGCACTCCGGACAGGGCCTACGAGCAGTACTTC,CASTPDRAYEQYF
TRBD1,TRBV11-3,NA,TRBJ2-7,TGTGCCAGCAGCAGGGGACAGGGGGCCCCCTACGAGCAGTACTTC,CASSRGQGAPYEQYF
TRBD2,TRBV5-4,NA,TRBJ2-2,TGTGCCAGCACCATCGGGGGAGGGGCTGCCACCGGGGAGCTGTTTTTT,CASTIGGGAATGELFF
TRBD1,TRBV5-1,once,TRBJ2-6,TGCGCCAGCAGCTGGCGGGGGACAGGGGTACAACAAGCCCCTGGTGGGGCCAACGTCCTGACTTTC,CASSWRGTGVQQAPGGANVLTF
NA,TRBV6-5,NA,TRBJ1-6,TGTGCCAGCAGTTACTCGAAGGGGCTCTATAATTCACCCCTCCACTTT,CASSYSKGLYNSPLHF
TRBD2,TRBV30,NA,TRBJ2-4,TGTGCCTGGACCCCTCGGGAGGGCGTTAGAAACATTCAGTACTTC,CAWTPREGVRNIQYF
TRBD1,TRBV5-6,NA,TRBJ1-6,TGTGCCAGCAGCTTCTACAGGGGCGATGGAAATTCACCCCTCCACTTT,CASSFYRGDGNSPLHF
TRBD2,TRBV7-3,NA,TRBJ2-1,TGTGCCAGCAGCCCCGGGGGGGGTTTAGATGAGCAGTTCTTC,CASSPGGGLDEQFF
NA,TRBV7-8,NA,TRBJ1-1,TGTGCCAGCACCCCGGCCACAGGGATGAGGACTGAAGCTTTCTTT,CASTPATGMRTEAFF
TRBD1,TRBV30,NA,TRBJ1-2,TGTGCCTGGGGGGAGATGGGACAGAACTATGGCTACACCTTC,CAWGEMGQNYGYTF